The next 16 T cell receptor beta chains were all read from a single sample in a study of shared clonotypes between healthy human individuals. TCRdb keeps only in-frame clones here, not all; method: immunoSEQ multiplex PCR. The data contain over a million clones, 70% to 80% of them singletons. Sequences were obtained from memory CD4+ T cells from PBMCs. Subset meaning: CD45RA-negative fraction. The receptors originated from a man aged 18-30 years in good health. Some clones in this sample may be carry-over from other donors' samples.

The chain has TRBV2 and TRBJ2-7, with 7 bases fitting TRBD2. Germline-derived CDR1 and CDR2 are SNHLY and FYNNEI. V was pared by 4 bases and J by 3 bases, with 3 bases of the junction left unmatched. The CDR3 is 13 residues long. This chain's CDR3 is CASSGLAVYEQYF. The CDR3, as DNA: TGTGCCAGCAGTGGCCTAGCGGTCTACGAGCAGTACTTC.

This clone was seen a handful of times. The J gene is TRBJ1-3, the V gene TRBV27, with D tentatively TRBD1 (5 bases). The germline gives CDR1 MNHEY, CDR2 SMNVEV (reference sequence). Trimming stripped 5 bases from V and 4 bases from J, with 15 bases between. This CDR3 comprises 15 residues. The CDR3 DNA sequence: TGTGCCAGCAGTCGCGGCGGGGCTCAGGGAAACACCATATATTTT. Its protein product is CASSRGGAQGNTIYF.

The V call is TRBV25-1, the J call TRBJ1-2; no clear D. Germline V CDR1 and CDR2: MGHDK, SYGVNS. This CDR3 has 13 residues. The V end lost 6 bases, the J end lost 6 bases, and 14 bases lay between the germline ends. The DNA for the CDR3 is TGTGCCAGCAGACAGACCTTAGGGCATGGCTACACCTTC. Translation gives CASRQTLGHGYTF.

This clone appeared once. The DNA for the CDR3 is TGTGCCAGCAGCTTGGACAGGGTGGGCACTGAAGCTTTCTTT. It translates to CASSLDRVGTEAFF. J is TRBJ1-1 and V is TRBV7-3, with 8 nucleotides matching TRBD1. Germline V lookup: CDR1 SGHTA, CDR2 FQGTGA. V gave up 3 bases and J gave up 4 bases; unmatched junction bases: 4. CDR3 length: 14 residues.

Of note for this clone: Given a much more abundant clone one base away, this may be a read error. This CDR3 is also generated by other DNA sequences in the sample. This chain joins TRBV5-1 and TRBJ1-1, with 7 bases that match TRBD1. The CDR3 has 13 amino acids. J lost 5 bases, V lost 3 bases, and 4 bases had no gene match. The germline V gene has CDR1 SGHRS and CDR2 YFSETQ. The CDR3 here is CASSSQGDTEAFF. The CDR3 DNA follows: TGCGCCAGCAGCTCCCAGGGGGATACTGAAGCTTTCTTT.

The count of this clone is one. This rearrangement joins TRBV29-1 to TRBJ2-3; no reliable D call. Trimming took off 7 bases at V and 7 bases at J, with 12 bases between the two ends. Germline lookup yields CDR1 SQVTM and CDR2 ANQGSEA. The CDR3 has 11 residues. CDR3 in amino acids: CSGIVGHTQYF. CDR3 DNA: TGCAGCGGGATAGTTGGCCATACGCAGTATTTT.

The DNA of the CDR3 is TGTGCCAGCAGCAAGAGACAGGACCAAGAGACCCAGTACTTC. This gives the protein CASSKRQDQETQYF. The V and J genes are TRBV11-1 and TRBJ2-5; weak D call: TRBD1 (6 bases). The germline V and J ends were trimmed by 5 bases and 0 bases, with 10 bases remaining between them. The CDR3 runs to 14 residues. Germline-derived CDR1 and CDR2 are SGHAT and FQDESV (reference sequence).

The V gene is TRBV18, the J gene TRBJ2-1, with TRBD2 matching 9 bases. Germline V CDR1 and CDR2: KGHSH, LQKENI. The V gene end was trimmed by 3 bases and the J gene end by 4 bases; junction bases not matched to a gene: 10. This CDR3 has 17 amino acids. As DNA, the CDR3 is TGTGCCAGCTCACCCTCAAAAGGGCTAGCGGGATACAATGAGCAGTTCTTC. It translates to CASSPSKGLAGYNEQFF.

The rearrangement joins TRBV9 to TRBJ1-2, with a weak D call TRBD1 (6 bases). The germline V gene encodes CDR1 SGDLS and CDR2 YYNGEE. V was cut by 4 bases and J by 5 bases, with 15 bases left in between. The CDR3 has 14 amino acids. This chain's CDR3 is CASSTPGQFYGYTF. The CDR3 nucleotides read TGTGCCAGCAGCACCCCCGGACAGTTTTATGGCTACACCTTC.

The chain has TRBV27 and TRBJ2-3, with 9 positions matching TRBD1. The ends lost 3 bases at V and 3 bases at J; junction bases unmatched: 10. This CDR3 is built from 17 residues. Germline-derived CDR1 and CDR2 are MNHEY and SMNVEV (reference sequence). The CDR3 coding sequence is TGTGCCAGCAGTTTCCTACAGGGGGCGAAGGGAACAGATACGCAGTATTTT. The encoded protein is CASSFLQGAKGTDTQYF.

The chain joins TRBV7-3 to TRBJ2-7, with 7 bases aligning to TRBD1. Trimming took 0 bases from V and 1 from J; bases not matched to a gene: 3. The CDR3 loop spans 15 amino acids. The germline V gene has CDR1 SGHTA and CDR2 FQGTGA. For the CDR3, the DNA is TGTGCCAGCAGCTTAACTTTACAGGGGTCCTACGAGCAGTACTTC. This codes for CASSLTLQGSYEQYF.

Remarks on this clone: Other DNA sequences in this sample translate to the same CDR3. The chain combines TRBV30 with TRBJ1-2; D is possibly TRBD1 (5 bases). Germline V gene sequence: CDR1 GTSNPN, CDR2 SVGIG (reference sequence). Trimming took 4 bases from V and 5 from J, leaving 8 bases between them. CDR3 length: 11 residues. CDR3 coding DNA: TGTGCCTGGACGGGGGGGTATGGCTACACCTTC. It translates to CAWTGGYGYTF.

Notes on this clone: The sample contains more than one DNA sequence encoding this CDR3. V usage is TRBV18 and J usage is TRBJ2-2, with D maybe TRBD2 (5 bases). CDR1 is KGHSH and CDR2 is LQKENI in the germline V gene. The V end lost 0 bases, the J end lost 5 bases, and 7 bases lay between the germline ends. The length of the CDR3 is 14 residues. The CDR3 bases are TGTGCCAGCTCACCACCTGAGGGAACCGGGGAGCTGTTTTTT. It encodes CASSPPEGTGELFF.

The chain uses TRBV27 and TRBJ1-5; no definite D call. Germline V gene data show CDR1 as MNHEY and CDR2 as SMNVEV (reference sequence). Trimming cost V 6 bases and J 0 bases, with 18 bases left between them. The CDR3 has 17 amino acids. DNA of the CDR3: TGTGCCAGCAGCCCCGGGGTTCTGGGATATAGCAATCAGCCCCAGCATTTT. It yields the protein CASSPGVLGYSNQPQHF.

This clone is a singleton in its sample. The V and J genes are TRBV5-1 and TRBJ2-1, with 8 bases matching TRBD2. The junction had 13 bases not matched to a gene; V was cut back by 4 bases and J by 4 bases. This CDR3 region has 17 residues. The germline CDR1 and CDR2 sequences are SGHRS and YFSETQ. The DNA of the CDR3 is TGCGCCAGCAGCCCGGAGGGGACTAGTTCCCTTTACAATGAGCAGTTCTTC. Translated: CASSPEGTSSLYNEQFF.

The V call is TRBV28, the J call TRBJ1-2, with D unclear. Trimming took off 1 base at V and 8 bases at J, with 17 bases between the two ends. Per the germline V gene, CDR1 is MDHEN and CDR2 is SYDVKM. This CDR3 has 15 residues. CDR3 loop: CASSLFTSAIRGYTF. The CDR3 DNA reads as TGTGCCAGCAGTTTATTTACAAGCGCTATAAGAGGCTACACCTTC.